Below, one T cell receptor (beta chain) is given with its context. This specimen comes from a study of cytomegalovirus exposure and HLA in healthy donors. Here immunoSEQ multiplex PCR was the method, and the copy in TCRdb shows in-frame clones only, minus some. The table lists 150,000 to 200,000 clones, approximately 87% of them singletons. From the 120-subject validation cohort, which was separate from the approximately 700-subject first cohort, the donors were drawn. Sequencing input: PBMCs. This clonotype was obtained from a woman aged 30 to 39 in good health and CMV-seronegative.

The CDR3 DNA sequence: TGTGCCTGGAGTGATGGGGGATACGCGGGAGAGCAGTACTTC. It codes for CAWSDGGYAGEQYF. The gene calls are TRBV30 and TRBJ2-7; D possibly corresponds to TRBD2 (6 bases). Trimming pared 1 base from V and 7 bases from J, leaving 17 bases between. The germline V gene encodes CDR1 GTSNPN and CDR2 SVGIG (reference sequence). The CDR3 totals 14 residues. Full variable domain (missing parts from reference TRBV30 and TRBJ2-7): SQTIHQWPATLVQPVGSPLSLECTVEGTSNPNLYWYRQAAGRGLQLLFYSVGIGQISSEVPQNLSASRPQDRQFILSSKKLLLSDSGFYLCAWSDGGYAGEQYFGPGTRLTVT.